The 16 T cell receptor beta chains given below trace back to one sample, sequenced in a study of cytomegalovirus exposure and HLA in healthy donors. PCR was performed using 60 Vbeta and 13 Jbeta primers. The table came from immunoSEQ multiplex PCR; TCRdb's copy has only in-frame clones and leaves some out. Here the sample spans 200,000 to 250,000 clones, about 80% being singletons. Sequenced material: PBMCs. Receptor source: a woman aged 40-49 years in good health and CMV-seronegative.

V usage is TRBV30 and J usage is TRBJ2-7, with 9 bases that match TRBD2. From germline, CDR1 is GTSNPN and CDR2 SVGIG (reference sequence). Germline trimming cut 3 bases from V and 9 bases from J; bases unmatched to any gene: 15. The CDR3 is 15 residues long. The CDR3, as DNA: TGTGCCTGGAGGGGCAATCCGGGGACTAGCATAGCGCAGTACTTC. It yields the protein CAWRGNPGTSIAQYF.

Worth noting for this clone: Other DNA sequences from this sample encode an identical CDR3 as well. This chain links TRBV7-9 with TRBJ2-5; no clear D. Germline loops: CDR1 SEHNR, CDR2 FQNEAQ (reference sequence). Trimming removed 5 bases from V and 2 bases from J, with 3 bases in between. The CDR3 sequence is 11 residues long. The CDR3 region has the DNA TGTGCCAGCAGCCCACAAGAGACCCAGTACTTC. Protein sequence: CASSPQETQYF.

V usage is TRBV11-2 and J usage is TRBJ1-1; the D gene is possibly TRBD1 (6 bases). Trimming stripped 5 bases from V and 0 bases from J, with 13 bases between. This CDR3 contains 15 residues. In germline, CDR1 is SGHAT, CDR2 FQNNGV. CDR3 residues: CASSLTGFMNTEAFF. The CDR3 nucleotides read TGTGCCAGCAGCCTGACAGGCTTCATGAACACTGAAGCTTTCTTT.

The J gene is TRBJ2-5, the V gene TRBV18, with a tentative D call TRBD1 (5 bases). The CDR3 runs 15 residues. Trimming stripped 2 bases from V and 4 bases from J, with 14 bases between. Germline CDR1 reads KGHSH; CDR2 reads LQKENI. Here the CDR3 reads CASSPAAGMGETQYF. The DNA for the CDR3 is TGTGCCAGCTCACCAGCAGCAGGGATGGGAGAGACCCAGTACTTC.

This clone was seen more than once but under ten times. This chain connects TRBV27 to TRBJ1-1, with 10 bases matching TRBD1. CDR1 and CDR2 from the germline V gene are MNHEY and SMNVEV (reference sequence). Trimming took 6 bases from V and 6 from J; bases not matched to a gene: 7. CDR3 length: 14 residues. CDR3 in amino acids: CASRRTGGGAEAFF. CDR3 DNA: TGTGCCAGCAGGCGGACAGGGGGAGGAGCTGAAGCTTTCTTT.

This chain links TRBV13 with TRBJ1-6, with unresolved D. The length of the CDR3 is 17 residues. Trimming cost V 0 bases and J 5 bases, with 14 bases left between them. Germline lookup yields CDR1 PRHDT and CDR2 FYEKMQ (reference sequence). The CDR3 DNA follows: TGTGCCAGCAGCTTAGGCCTAGCCTCCAACAATAATTCACCCCTCCACTTT. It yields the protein CASSLGLASNNNSPLHF.

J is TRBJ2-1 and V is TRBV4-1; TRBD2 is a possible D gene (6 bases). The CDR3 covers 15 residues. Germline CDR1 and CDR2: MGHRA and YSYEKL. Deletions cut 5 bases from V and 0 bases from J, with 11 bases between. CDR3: CASSSLGSSYNEQFF. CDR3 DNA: TGCGCCAGCAGCTCGCTCGGGAGCTCCTACAATGAGCAGTTCTTC.

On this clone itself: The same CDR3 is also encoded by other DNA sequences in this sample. The CDR3 region is CASSPPGSQGEGEQYF. CDR3 coding DNA: TGTGCCAGCTCACCACCAGGTTCACAGGGGGAAGGGGAGCAGTACTTC. The chain combines TRBV18 with TRBJ2-7; 8 bases align to TRBD1. This CDR3 comprises 16 residues. In germline, CDR1 is KGHSH, CDR2 LQKENI. The V and J ends lost 0 bases and 7 bases, in that order; junction bases with no gene match: 11.

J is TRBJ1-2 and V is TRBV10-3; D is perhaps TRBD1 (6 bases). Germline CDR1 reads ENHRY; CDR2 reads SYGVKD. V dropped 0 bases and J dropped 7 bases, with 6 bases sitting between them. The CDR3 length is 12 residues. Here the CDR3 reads CAISESGAGYTF. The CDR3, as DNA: TGTGCCATCAGTGAGTCGGGGGCTGGCTACACCTTC.

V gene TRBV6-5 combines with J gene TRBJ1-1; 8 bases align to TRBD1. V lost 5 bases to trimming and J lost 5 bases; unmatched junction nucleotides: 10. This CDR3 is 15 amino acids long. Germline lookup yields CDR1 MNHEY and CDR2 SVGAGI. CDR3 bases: TGTGCCAGCAGTCCACCGGGCAGGGGGCAGACTGAAGCTTTCTTT. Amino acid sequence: CASSPPGRGQTEAFF.

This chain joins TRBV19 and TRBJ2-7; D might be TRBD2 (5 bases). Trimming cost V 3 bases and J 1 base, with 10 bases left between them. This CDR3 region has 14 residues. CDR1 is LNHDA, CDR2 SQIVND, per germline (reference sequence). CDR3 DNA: TGTGCCAGTAGTATCCATGGCGGGTCCTACGAGCAGTACTTC. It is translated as CASSIHGGSYEQYF. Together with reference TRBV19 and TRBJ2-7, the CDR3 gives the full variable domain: DGGITQSPKYLFRKEGQNVTLSCEQNLNHDAMYWYRQDPGQGLRLIYYSQIVNDFQKGDIAEGYSVSREKKESFPLTVTSAQKNPTAFYLCASSIHGGSYEQYFGPGTRLTVT.

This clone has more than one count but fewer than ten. The DNA for the CDR3 is TGCGCCAGCAGCCCCCCGGGACAGGTGGTTGGCTACACCTTC. Its protein is CASSPPGQVVGYTF. The chain has TRBV5-1 and TRBJ1-2; 8 positions match TRBD1. This CDR3 comprises 14 residues. Per the germline V gene, CDR1 is SGHRS and CDR2 is YFSETQ. With V trimmed by 4 bases and J by 7 bases, 9 bases remained unmatched.

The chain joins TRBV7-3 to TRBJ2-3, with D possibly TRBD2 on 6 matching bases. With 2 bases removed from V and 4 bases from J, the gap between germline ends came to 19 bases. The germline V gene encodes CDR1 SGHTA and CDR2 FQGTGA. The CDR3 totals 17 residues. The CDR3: CASSLLGGIGWADTQYF. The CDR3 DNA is TGTGCCAGCAGCTTATTAGGAGGGATAGGTTGGGCAGATACGCAGTATTTT.

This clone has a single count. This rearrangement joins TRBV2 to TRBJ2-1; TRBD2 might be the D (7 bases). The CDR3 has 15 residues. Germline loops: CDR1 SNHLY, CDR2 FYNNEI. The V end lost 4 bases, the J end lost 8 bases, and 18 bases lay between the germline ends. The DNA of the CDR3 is TGTGCCAGCAGTGCGGGGGTGGGGGGGCGATATGAGCAGTTCTTC. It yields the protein CASSAGVGGRYEQFF.

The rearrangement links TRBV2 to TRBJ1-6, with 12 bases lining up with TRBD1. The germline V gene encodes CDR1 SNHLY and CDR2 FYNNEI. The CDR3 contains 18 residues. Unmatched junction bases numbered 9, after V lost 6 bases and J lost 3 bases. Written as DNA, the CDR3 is TGTGCCAGCAGGCCGGGACAGGGGGCGCAGGTCTATAATTCACCCCTCCACTTT. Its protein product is CASRPGQGAQVYNSPLHF. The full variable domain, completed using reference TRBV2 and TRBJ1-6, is EPEVTQTPSHQVTQMGQEVILRCVPISNHLYFYWYRQILGQKVEFLVSFYNNEISEKSEIFDDQFSVERPDGSNFTLKIRSTKLEDSAMYFCASRPGQGAQVYNSPLHFGNGTRLTVT.

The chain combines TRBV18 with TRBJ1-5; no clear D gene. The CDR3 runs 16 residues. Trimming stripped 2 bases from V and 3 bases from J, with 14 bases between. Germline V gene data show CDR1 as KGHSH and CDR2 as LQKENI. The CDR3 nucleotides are TGTGCCAGCTCACCAAAGGCCCCAGGTTACAATCAGCCCCAGCATTTT. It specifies CASSPKAPGYNQPQHF.